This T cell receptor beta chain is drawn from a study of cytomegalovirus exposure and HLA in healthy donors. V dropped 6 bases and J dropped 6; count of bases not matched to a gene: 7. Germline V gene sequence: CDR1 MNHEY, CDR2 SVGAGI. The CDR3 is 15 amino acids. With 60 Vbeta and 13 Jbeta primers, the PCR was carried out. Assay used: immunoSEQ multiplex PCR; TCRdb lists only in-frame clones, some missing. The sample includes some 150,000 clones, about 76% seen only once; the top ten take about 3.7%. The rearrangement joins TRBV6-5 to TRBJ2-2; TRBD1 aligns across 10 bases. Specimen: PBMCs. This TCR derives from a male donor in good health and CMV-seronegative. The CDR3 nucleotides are TGTGCCAGCAGCTCCGGGACAGGGGCGGCCGGGGAGCTGTTTTTT. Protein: CASSSGTGAAGELFF.